The sequence of this T cell receptor (beta chain) was determined in a study of blood T cell repertoires in COVID-19. Across the whole study: Whether acute or convalescent, the COVID-19 samples came from the United States, Italy and Spain. In each case, the material was cDNA or gDNA derived from T cells, B-cell-depleted T cells, or PBMCs.

This clone came up a few times. In the source study's methods: The authors estimated nucleated cell counts from reference gene primer amplification. Clones were sequenced by immunoSEQ multiplex PCR, and TCRdb holds only the in-frame ones, with some missing. V, J and clone size are taken as reported in that table, and D and trimming were inferred from the DNA itself. In the table there are roughly 250,000 clones, roughly three quarters of which are singletons. The CDR3 spans 13 residues. The ends were cut back, 4 bases at V and 10 bases at J, with 16 bases in the middle. Germline V gene sequence: CDR1 MNHEY, CDR2 SVGAGI.

The sequence was collected from a woman aged 40 to 50 with active or convalescent COVID-19. Specimen: peripheral blood. This sequence joins TRBV6-5 and TRBJ1-2; D may be TRBD1 (5 bases). Here the CDR3 DNA reads TGTGCCAGCAGTTTCCGGGACTCCCGATCCTACACCTTC. As protein: CASSFRDSRSYTF.